This T cell receptor beta chain was retrieved from a study of blood T cell repertoires in COVID-19. The germline V gene has CDR1 SGHTA and CDR2 FQGTGA. The V gene lost 0 bases and the J gene lost 9 bases, with 9 bases spanning the gap. The CDR3 has 13 amino acids. Generated by immunoSEQ multiplex PCR, the TCRdb table keeps only in-frame clones and is missing some. Here the sample spans approximately 280,000 clones, approximately 85% being singletons. The chain links TRBV7-3 to TRBJ2-1; D is ambiguous. The origin of this receptor is a man aged 50 to 60 with active or convalescent COVID-19. The sequenced material came from peripheral blood. DNA of the CDR3: TGTGCCAGCAGCTTAACGACTGGCGTTGAGCAGTTCTTC. Residues: CASSLTTGVEQFF.